The clone carrying this T cell receptor (beta chain) has a single count. Antigen unknown. The sample belongs to a study of cytomegalovirus exposure and HLA in healthy donors. The overall study: Out of 180 million or so T cells, an earlier analysis found 117 million unique TCR beta sequences in total.

CDR3 length: 16 residues. The germline CDR1 and CDR2 sequences are MGHRA and YSYEKL. After removal of 0 bases from V and 7 bases from J, the junction contained 5 bases not matched to a gene. Researchers ran the PCR with 60 Vbeta and 13 Jbeta primers. Method: immunoSEQ multiplex PCR; TCRdb's copy keeps in-frame clones and lacks some. In the table there are 100,000 or so clones, roughly 70% of which are singletons. Whole-study results and caveats: It emerged from a later analysis that several of the most significant clusters appeared to be linked to common viral pathogens. A previous analysis found most TCR beta V segments productive roughly 87% or roughly 30% of the time. Investigators reported more than 150 TCR beta chains as tied to cytomegalovirus.

V usage is TRBV4-1 and J usage is TRBJ2-2, with 10 bases lining up with TRBD2. This TCR was sampled from a man aged 50 to 59 in good health and CMV-seronegative. Sequenced: PBMCs. Written as DNA, the CDR3 is TGCGCCAGCAGCCAAGATCCTAGCGGGAGAGGCGGGGAGCTGTTTTTT. Its protein product is CASSQDPSGRGGELFF.